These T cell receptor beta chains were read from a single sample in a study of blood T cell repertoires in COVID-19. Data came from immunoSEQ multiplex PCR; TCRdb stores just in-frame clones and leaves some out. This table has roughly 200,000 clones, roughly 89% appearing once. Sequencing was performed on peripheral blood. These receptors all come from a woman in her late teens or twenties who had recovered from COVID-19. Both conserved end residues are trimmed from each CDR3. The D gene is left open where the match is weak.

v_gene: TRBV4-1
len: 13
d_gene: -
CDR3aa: ASSQDKTGTRPQH

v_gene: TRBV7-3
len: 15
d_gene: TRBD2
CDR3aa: ASSLTGLAATYNEQF

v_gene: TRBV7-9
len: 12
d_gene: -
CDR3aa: ASSSVWGAYEQY

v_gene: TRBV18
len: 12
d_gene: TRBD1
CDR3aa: ASSAGTGASPLH

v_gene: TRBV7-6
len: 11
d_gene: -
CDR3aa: ASSLDLDGELF

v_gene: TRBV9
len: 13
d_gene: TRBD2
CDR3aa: ASSVSLAGEETQY

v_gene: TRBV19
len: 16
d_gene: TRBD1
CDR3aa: ASTKGGGRDRDLPEAF

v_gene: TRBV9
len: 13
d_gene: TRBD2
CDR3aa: ASSTSGGAGDTQY

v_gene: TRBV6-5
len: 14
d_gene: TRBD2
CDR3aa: ASSYSGGGAPNEQF

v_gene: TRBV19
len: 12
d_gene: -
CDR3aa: ASRPQGLNQPQH

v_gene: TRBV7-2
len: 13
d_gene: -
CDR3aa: ASSLFVSSTDTQY

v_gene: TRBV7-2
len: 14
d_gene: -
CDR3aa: ASSSFRQSNTDTQY

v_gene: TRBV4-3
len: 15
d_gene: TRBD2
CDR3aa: ASSHSPSGVVTDTQY

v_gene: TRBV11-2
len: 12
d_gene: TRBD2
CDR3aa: ASKREIYTGELF

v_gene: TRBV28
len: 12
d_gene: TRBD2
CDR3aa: ASREGRGIETQY

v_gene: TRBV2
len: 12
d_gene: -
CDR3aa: ASRMSPVNAEAF

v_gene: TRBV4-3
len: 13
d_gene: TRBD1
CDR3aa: ASSQLWTGRETQY